The TCR beta chain described here comes from a study of shared clonotypes between healthy human individuals. The CDR3 extends over 19 amino acids. The germline V gene has CDR1 SEHNR and CDR2 FQNEAQ (reference sequence). Trimming removed 7 bases from V and 2 bases from J; junction bases left unmatched: 22. Only in-frame clones appear in the TCRdb table, and some are missing; sequencing was by immunoSEQ multiplex PCR. Found here are approximately 980,000 clones, around three quarters of them singletons; the top ten hold about 1.5%. The material sequenced was memory CD4+ T cells sorted from blood. The subset was: CD45RA-negative fraction. This TCR was sampled from a man aged 18 to 35 in good health. This sequence joins TRBV7-9 and TRBJ2-7; 8 bases are shared with TRBD1. The CDR3 nucleotides read TGTGCCAGCAACCCCTCAGGGGGGCAGGGGGCACCGAAGGCCTACGAGCAGTACTTC. This encodes CASNPSGGQGAPKAYEQYF.